Sequencing of this TCR beta chain was carried out in a study of T cells after yellow fever vaccination. Concerning this clonotype itself: The antigen is unknown.

Each CDR3 protein gets one entry after TCRdb re-called the 5' RACE reads with MiXCR. The data show 400,000 or so distinct CDR3 sequences, with around 10% seen just once and 18% held by the top ten. Broader study findings: Re-detected after boosting: most primary clones, 96% of CD4 and 80% to 90% of CD8.

The source is a young man who received the YFV17D yellow fever vaccine. The sequences come from PBMCs, collected on the day of the first yellow fever vaccination.

The CDR3: CASNPGSNNQPQHF. The CDR3, as DNA: TGCGCCAGCAACCCCGGGTCAAACAATCAGCCCCAGCATTTT. The chain has TRBV5-1 and TRBJ1-5; D is uncertain. V lost 6 bases, J lost 3 bases, and 13 bases lay in between. Germline-derived CDR1 and CDR2 are SGHRS and YFSETQ. The CDR3 length is 14 residues.